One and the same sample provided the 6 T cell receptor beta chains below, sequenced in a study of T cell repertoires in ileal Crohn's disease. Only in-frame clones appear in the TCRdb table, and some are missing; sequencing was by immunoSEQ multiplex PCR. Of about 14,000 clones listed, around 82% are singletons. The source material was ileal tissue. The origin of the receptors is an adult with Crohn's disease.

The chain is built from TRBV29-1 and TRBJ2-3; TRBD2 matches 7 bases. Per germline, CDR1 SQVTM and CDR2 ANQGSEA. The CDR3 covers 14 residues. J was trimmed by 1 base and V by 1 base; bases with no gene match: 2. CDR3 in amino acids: CSVEGLAGTDTQYF. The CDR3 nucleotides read TGCAGCGTTGAAGGGCTAGCGGGCACAGATACGCAGTATTTT.

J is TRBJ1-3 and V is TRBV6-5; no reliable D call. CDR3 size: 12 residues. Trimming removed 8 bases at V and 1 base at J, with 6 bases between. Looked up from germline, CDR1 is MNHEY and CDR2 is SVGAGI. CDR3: CASVDSGNTIYF. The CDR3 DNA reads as TGTGCCAGCGTAGATTCTGGAAACACCATATATTTT.

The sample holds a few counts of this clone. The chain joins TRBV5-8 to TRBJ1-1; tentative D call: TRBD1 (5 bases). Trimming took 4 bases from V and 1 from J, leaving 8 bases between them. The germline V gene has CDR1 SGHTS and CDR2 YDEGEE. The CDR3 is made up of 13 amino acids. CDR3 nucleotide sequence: TGTGCCAGCAGCAGGGGATGGAACACTGAAGCTTTCTTT. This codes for CASSRGWNTEAFF.

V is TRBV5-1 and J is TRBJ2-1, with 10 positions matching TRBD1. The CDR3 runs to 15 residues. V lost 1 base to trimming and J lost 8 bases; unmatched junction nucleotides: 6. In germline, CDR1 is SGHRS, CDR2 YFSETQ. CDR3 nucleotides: TGCGCCAGCAGCTTGACCGGGACAGGGGTCGATGAGCAGTTCTTC. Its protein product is CASSLTGTGVDEQFF.

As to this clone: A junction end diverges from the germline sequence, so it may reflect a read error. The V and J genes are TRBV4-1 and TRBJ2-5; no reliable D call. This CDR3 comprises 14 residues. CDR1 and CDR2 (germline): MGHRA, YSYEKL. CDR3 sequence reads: CAGSQVIAVETQYF. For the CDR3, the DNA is TGCGCCGGCAGCCAAGTTATTGCGGTAGAGACCCAGTACTTC.

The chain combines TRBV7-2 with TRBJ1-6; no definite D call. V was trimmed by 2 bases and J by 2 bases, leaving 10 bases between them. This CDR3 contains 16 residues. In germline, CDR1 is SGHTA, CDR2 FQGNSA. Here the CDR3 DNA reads TGTGCCAGCAGCTTACGGTCCAGGACCTATAATTCACCCCTCCACTTT. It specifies CASSLRSRTYNSPLHF.